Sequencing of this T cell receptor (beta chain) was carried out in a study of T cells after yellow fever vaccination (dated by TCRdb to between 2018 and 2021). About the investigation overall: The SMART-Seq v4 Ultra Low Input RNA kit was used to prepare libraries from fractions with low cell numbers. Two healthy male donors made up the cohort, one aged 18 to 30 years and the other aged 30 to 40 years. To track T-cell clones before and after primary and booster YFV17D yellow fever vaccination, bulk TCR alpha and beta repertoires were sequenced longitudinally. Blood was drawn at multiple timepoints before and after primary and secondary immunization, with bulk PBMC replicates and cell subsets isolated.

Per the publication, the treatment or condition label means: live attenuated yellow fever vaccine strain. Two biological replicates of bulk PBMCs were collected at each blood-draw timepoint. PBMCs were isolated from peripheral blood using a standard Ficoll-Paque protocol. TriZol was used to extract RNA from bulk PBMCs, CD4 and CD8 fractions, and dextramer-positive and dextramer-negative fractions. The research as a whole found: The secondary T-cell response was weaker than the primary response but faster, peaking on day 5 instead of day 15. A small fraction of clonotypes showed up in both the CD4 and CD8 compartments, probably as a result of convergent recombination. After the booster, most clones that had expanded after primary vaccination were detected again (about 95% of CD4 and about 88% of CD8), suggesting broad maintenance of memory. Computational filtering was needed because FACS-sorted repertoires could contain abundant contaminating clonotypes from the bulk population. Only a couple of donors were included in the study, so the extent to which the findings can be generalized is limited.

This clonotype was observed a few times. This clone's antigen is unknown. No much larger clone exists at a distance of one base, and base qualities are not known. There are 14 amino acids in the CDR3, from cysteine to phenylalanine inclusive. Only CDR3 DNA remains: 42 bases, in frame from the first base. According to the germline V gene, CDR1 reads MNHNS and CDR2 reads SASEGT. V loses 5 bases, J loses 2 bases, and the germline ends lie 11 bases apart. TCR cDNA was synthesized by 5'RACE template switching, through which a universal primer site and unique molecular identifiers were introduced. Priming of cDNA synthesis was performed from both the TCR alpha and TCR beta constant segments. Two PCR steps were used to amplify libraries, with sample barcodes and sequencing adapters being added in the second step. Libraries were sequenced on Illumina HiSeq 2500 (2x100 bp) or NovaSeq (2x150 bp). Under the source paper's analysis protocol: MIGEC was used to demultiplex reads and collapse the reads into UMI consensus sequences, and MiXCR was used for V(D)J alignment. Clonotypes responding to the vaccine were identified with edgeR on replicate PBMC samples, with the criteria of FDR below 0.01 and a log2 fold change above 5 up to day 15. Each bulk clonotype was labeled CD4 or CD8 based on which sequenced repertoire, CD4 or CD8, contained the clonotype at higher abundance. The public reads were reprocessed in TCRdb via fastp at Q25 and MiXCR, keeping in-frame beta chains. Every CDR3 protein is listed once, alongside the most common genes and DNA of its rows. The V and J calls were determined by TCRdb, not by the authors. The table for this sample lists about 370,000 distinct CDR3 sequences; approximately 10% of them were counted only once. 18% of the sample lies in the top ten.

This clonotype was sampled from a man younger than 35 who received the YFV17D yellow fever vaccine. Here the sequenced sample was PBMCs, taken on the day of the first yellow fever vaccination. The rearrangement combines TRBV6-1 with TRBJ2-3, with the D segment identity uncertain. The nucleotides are TGTGCCAGCAGTCTTTTGACCCTCACAGATACGCAGTATTTT. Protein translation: CASSLLTLTDTQYF.